Presented here are 29 T cell receptor beta chains from one specimen sequenced in a study of somatic mutations in cytotoxic T cells in rheumatoid arthritis. The assay was immunoSEQ multiplex PCR, and TCRdb's table has in-frame clones only and misses some. This table has about 11,000 clones, around four fifths appearing once. Sequenced sample: CD8+ T cells sorted from blood. The receptors were gathered from a woman aged 60-75 years with rheumatoid arthritis.

The chain couples TRBV4-2 to TRBJ2-1; 9 bases fit TRBD2. The germline CDR1 and CDR2 sequences are LGHNA and YNFKEQ. The CDR3 consists of 16 residues. Trimming cost V 0 bases and J 7 bases; bases outside gene matches: 7. CDR3 in DNA: TGTGCCAGCAGCCAAGATTGGCGGGAGGGCCGGAATGAGCAGTTCTTC. Translated: CASSQDWREGRNEQFF.

The rearrangement links TRBV10-3 to TRBJ2-3; possible D gene TRBD2, 6 bases. This CDR3 has 14 amino acids. V was clipped by 7 bases and J by 2 bases, with 13 bases between them. CDR1 is ENHRY, CDR2 SYGVKD, per germline. CDR3 coding DNA: TGTGCCATCACGGGACGGGAGAACACAGATACGCAGTATTTT. As protein: CAITGRENTDTQYF.

The chain is built from TRBV5-4 and TRBJ2-1; maybe TRBD2 (5 bases). Deletions cut 1 base from V and 7 bases from J, with 12 bases between. CDR1 SGHNT and CDR2 YYREEE come from the germline V gene (reference sequence). The CDR3 spans 14 residues. In nucleotides, the CDR3 is TGTGCCAGCAGCTTGTCGGAGGCCCCGAATGAGCAGTTCTTC. Residues: CASSLSEAPNEQFF.

The gene calls are TRBV7-9 and TRBJ1-3, with 9 positions matching TRBD1. Germline values: CDR1 SEHNR, CDR2 FQNEAQ (reference sequence). This CDR3 comprises 15 residues. V lost 5 bases and J lost 4; bases outside the gene matches: 6. The DNA for the CDR3 is TGTGCCAGCAGCGCCGGGACAGGGAAAGGAAACACCATATATTTT. Translating it yields CASSAGTGKGNTIYF.

This chain uses TRBV7-9 with TRBJ1-1; D is ambiguous. The germline V and J ends were trimmed by 4 bases and 4 bases, with 16 bases remaining between them. The CDR3 has 15 amino acids. From germline, CDR1 is SEHNR and CDR2 FQNEAQ (reference sequence). The CDR3 DNA is TGTGCCAGCAGCTACCCCGCCGGGGTATCCACTGAAGCTTTCTTT. It encodes CASSYPAGVSTEAFF.

The V call is TRBV7-3, the J call TRBJ2-1; possible D gene TRBD1, 5 bases. Germline values: CDR1 SGHTA, CDR2 FQGTGA. V lost 5 bases, J lost 6 bases, and 17 bases lay in between. The CDR3 extends over 15 amino acids. CDR3 region: CASSPSPGHLNEQFF. Here the CDR3 DNA reads TGTGCCAGCAGCCCCTCCCCTGGACACCTCAATGAGCAGTTCTTC.

This chain uses TRBV7-6 with TRBJ2-2; TRBD2 agrees at 9 bases. Germline V gene data show CDR1 as SGHVS and CDR2 as FNYEAQ. The V segment lost 2 bases and the J segment 8 bases; nucleotides outside the gene matches: 9. The CDR3 is 16 residues long. The CDR3 spells CASSLSSGEGPGELFF. The CDR3 nucleotides read TGTGCCAGCAGCTTATCTAGCGGGGAGGGACCTGGGGAGCTGTTTTTT.

This chain uses TRBV19 with TRBJ1-2; 7 bases fit TRBD1. The length of the CDR3 is 13 residues. Looked up from germline, CDR1 is LNHDA and CDR2 is SQIVND (reference sequence). J gave up 4 bases and V 7 bases, and 6 bases lay outside the gene matches. The CDR3: CASTGNRGYGYTF. The CDR3 region has the DNA TGTGCCAGTACCGGAAACAGGGGCTATGGCTACACCTTC.

This sequence joins TRBV5-5 and TRBJ2-7, with 7 bases fitting TRBD2. Germline values: CDR1 SGHKS, CDR2 YYEKEE (reference sequence). This CDR3 comprises 13 residues. Trimming took 3 bases from V and 2 from J; bases not matched to a gene: 2. For the CDR3, the DNA is TGTGCCAGCAGCTACGGACTAGCCTACGAGCAGTACTTC. It translates to CASSYGLAYEQYF. Looking up the rest from reference TRBV5-5 and TRBJ2-7 gives the full variable domain: DAGVTQSPTHLIKTRGQQVTLRCSPISGHKSVSWYQQVLGQGPQFIFQYYEKEERGRGNFPDRFSARQFPNYSSELNVNALLLGDSALYLCASSYGLAYEQYFGPGTRLTVT.

V is TRBV19 and J is TRBJ2-7, with 7 bases lining up with TRBD2. CDR1 is LNHDA and CDR2 is SQIVND in the germline V gene (reference sequence). J gave up 5 bases and V 5 bases, and 3 bases lay outside the gene matches. This CDR3 spans 12 amino acids. CDR3 in DNA: TGTGCCAGTAGTTGGGGGAGGGACGAGCAGTACTTC. This translates into CASSWGRDEQYF. The variable domain in full, with the rest retrieved from reference TRBV19 and TRBJ2-7, is DGGITQSPKYLFRKEGQNVTLSCEQNLNHDAMYWYRQDPGQGLRLIYYSQIVNDFQKGDIAEGYSVSREKKESFPLTVTSAQKNPTAFYLCASSWGRDEQYFGPGTRLTVT.

The table lists this clone with a count of one. The CDR3 loop is CASSLGEGSTDTQYF. For the CDR3, the DNA is TGTGCCAGCAGCTTGGGAGAGGGCAGCACAGATACGCAGTATTTT. The rearrangement links TRBV5-6 to TRBJ2-3; maybe TRBD2 (5 bases). The CDR3 covers 15 residues. Germline CDR1 SGHDT, CDR2 YYEEEE. V gave up 0 bases and J gave up 0 bases, with 8 bases separating them.

This clone showed up just once. J is TRBJ2-1 and V is TRBV15; D gene unclear. Germline V gene lookup returns CDR1 LNHNV and CDR2 YYDKDF (reference sequence). The CDR3 extends over 13 amino acids. The V end was cut by 8 bases, the J end by 0 bases, with 8 bases between. The DNA for the CDR3 is TGTGCCACCGCGCGGAGCTCCTACAATGAGCAGTTCTTC. It yields the protein CATARSSYNEQFF.

V usage is TRBV7-2 and J usage is TRBJ2-7; no clear D. This CDR3 comprises 12 residues. Germline CDR1 and CDR2: SGHTA and FQGNSA. V lost 4 bases to trimming and J lost 4 bases, with 8 bases between them. The CDR3 coding sequence is TGTGCCAGCAGCTACCACTTTTACGAGCAGTACTTC. Translated, it gives CASSYHFYEQYF.

This clone was seen only once. The chain has TRBV20-1 and TRBJ1-2; D is ambiguous. V lost 3 bases and J lost 10, with 12 bases in between. The germline CDR1 and CDR2 sequences are DFQATT and SNEGSKA (reference sequence). The CDR3 spans 11 residues. The CDR3 DNA is TGCAGTGCTAGGCCCCATGGCCACTACACCTTC. It specifies CSARPHGHYTF.

The rearrangement joins TRBV11-2 to TRBJ2-1, with 9 positions matching TRBD2. V lost 4 bases and J lost 0; bases outside the gene matches: 1. This CDR3 contains 15 residues. The germline V gene has CDR1 SGHAT and CDR2 FQNNGV. The CDR3 loop is CASSYSGSSYNEQFF. The CDR3 DNA sequence: TGTGCCAGCAGCTATAGCGGGAGCTCCTACAATGAGCAGTTCTTC.

About this clone itself: Compared with germline, one end of the junction differs, possibly owing to a read error. This chain connects TRBV13 to TRBJ1-1, with 10 bases lining up with TRBD1. Germline V gene lookup returns CDR1 PRHDT and CDR2 FYEKMQ (reference sequence). This CDR3 has 12 residues. Here the CDR3 DNA reads TGTGCCAGCAGCTTAGGCGGGACAGGGGCGATCTTT. The encoded protein is CASSLGGTGAIF.

The chain joins TRBV27 to TRBJ2-7, with no clear D. The CDR3 extends over 13 amino acids. V gave up 6 bases and J gave up 0 bases, with 9 bases separating them. Germline V gene data show CDR1 as MNHEY and CDR2 as SMNVEV (reference sequence). Written as DNA, the CDR3 is TGTGCCAGCAGCACCTCGAGCTCCTACGAGCAGTACTTC. Translating gives CASSTSSSYEQYF.

The chain has TRBV7-8 and TRBJ1-1; D call uncertain. V dropped 1 base and J dropped 8 bases, with 14 bases sitting between them. The CDR3 contains 14 residues. Germline values: CDR1 SGHVS, CDR2 FQNEAQ. CDR3 loop: CASSLVRLSSEAFF. CDR3 nucleotide sequence: TGTGCCAGCAGCTTAGTCAGGCTCAGCTCAGAAGCTTTCTTT. The full variable domain, rest sourced from reference TRBV7-8 and TRBJ1-1, is GAGVSQSPRYKVAKRGQDVALRCDPISGHVSLFWYQQALGQGPEFLTYFQNEAQLDKSGLPSDRFFAERPEGSVSTLKIQRTQQEDSAVYLCASSLVRLSSEAFFGQGTRLTVV.

J is TRBJ2-2 and V is TRBV7-6; the D is unclear. Germline CDR1 and CDR2: SGHVS and FNYEAQ. Trimming cost V 6 bases and J 2 bases, with 13 bases left between them. The CDR3 is 15 residues long. CDR3 nucleotides: TGTGCCAGCAGGAAGACACCAAAAAACACCGGGGAGCTGTTTTTT. Residues: CASRKTPKNTGELFF.

This rearrangement joins TRBV27 to TRBJ1-4, with D unclear. Germline V lookup: CDR1 MNHEY, CDR2 SMNVEV (reference sequence). The CDR3 is 13 residues long. Trimming shortened V by 0 bases and J by 7 bases, and 6 bases separated the two germline ends. The CDR3: CASSLSRAEKLFF. The CDR3 nucleotides are TGTGCCAGCAGTTTATCGAGGGCTGAAAAACTGTTTTTT. Together with reference TRBV27 and TRBJ1-4, the CDR3 gives the full variable domain: EAQVTQNPRYLITVTGKKLTVTCSQNMNHEYMSWYRQDPGLGLRQIYYSMNVEVTDKGDVPEGYKVSRKEKRNFPLILESPSPNQTSLYFCASSLSRAEKLFFGSGTQLSVL.

This clone was counted between two and nine times. This chain connects TRBV7-6 to TRBJ1-1, with D perhaps matching TRBD1 (6 bases). Germline CDR1 and CDR2: SGHVS and FNYEAQ. The CDR3 totals 15 residues. V was shortened by 5 bases and J by 0 bases, with 13 bases between the two germline ends. The CDR3 sequence: CASSPGQFMNTEAFF. The DNA for the CDR3 is TGTGCCAGCAGCCCCGGACAGTTTATGAACACTGAAGCTTTCTTT.

The CDR3 protein is CASSLLPAGRNTGELFF. The CDR3 coding sequence is TGTGCCAGCAGCTTACTTCCAGCGGGAAGGAACACCGGGGAGCTGTTTTTT. This chain uses TRBV13 with TRBJ2-2; 7 bases map to TRBD2. CDR1 is PRHDT and CDR2 is FYEKMQ in the germline V gene (reference sequence). CDR3 length equals 17 residues. The junction had 7 bases not matched to a gene; V was cut back by 2 bases and J by 1 base.

This clone was observed a few times. V is TRBV7-2 and J is TRBJ1-4; D ambiguous. Between the trimmed V and J ends, which lost 1 base and 3 bases, there was a span of 9 bases. The V gene's germline CDR1 is SGHTA and CDR2 FQGNSA. CDR3 length equals 15 residues. The CDR3 bases are TGTGCCAGCAGCTTAGATGAGGGCCCTAATGAAAAACTGTTTTTT. Protein: CASSLDEGPNEKLFF.

V and J are TRBV27 and TRBJ2-7; TRBD1 aligns across 7 bases. This CDR3 region has 13 residues. Trimming at V came to 8 bases and at J to 0 bases, leaving 4 bases not matched to a gene. CDR1 MNHEY and CDR2 SMNVEV come from the germline V gene (reference sequence). The DNA of the CDR3 is TGTGCCAGCCGGGACAGCCTCTCCTACGAGCAGTACTTC. Residues: CASRDSLSYEQYF.

This chain uses TRBV5-4 with TRBJ2-7, with 12 bases fitting TRBD2. J gave up 9 bases and V 3 bases, and 19 bases lay outside the gene matches. CDR1 is SGHNT and CDR2 is YYREEE in the germline V gene (reference sequence). The CDR3 loop spans 18 amino acids. The CDR3 reads CASSSHPGLAGTLRGQYF. The CDR3 DNA sequence: TGTGCCAGCAGCTCCCACCCCGGACTAGCGGGGACGCTACGAGGGCAGTACTTC. The full variable domain, rest sourced from reference TRBV5-4 and TRBJ2-7, is ETGVTQSPTHLIKTRGQQVTLRCSSQSGHNTVSWYQQALGQGPQFIFQYYREEENGRGNFPPRFSGLQFPNYSSELNVNALELDDSALYLCASSSHPGLAGTLRGQYFGPGTRLTVT.

The rearrangement uses TRBV9 and TRBJ1-2; D uncertain. Looked up from germline, CDR1 is SGDLS and CDR2 is YYNGEE. CDR3 length: 12 amino acids. The ends were cut back, 3 bases at V and 2 bases at J, with 5 bases in the middle. Here the CDR3 reads CASSGQNYGYTF. CDR3 DNA: TGTGCCAGCAGCGGACAAAACTATGGCTACACCTTC. Based on the CDR3 plus reference TRBV9 and TRBJ1-2, the full variable domain is DSGVTQTPKHLITATGQRVTLRCSPRSGDLSVYWYQQSLDQGLQFLIQYYNGEERAKGNILERFSAQQFPDLHSELNLSSLELGDSALYFCASSGQNYGYTFGSGTRLTVV.

The chain employs TRBV28 and TRBJ2-7; TRBD2 matches at 13 bases. V shed 8 bases, J shed 3 bases, and the junction held 4 bases outside the gene matches. CDR3 size: 14 residues. CDR1 and CDR2 (germline): MDHEN, SYDVKM. CDR3 sequence reads: CASRGLAGLYEQYF. The CDR3, as DNA: TGTGCCAGCCGGGGACTAGCGGGACTCTACGAGCAGTACTTC.

The chain joins TRBV19 to TRBJ1-1; D remains unclear. With 4 bases removed from V and 1 base from J, the gap between germline ends came to 10 bases. The CDR3 has 14 amino acids. CDR1 and CDR2 from the germline V gene are LNHDA and SQIVND (reference sequence). This CDR3 is CASSTPGGNTEAFF. CDR3 coding DNA: TGTGCCAGTAGTACCCCCGGTGGGAACACTGAAGCTTTCTTT.

This chain joins TRBV6-5 and TRBJ2-1; TRBD1 matches 9 bases. The CDR3 is 15 residues long. The V gene end was trimmed by 2 bases and the J gene end by 4 bases; junction bases not matched to a gene: 3. The germline V gene encodes CDR1 MNHEY and CDR2 SVGAGI. In DNA, the CDR3 is TGTGCCAGCAGTTACGGGGACAGGGAGTACAATGAGCAGTTCTTC. Translating gives CASSYGDREYNEQFF.